This TCR beta chain was retrieved from a study of T cell responses to AZD1222 COVID-19 vaccine (dated by TCRdb to about 2021). For the wider study: AZD1222 recipients given second doses at about 4 weeks or at about 12 weeks were pooled, since spike-specific TCR depth and breadth were not found to differ between the two schedules. A total of about 230 trial participants underwent TCR sequencing, of whom roughly 210 received two doses of AZD1222 and some 26 received two doses of the MenACWY control vaccine. Trial participants were enrolled by age into subgroups of 18-55, 56-69 and 70-plus years, and around 150, 28 and 57 TCR-sequenced participants, respectively, were included in these subgroups. The study at large found these results: Because no day 14 peak-response samples were available, repertoires were characterized only after the peak T cell response. After two AZD1222 doses, both the breadth and the depth of spike-specific TCRs were significantly higher than at day 0 and than in MenACWY recipients. Participants were mostly white British, with more females than males. The authors suggested clonal diversity may have been underestimated. Vaccine-associated CD4 TCRs spanned the whole spike protein, with dominant responses in regions 160-218 and 743-854. Reportedly, almost half of the unique spike-specific TCRs recognized epitopes lying outside the regions that are mutated in the B.1.351 and B.1.1.7 variants. Conclusions about previously exposed vaccinees are limited, since just 5 to 7 AZD1222 recipients were seropositive for SARS-CoV-2 at baseline. The 56-69-year group was small, and its depth increase did not reach significance, likely because of low power.

The CDR3 regions of human TCRbeta chains were analyzed by immunosequencing. In the original analysis: Repertoire TCRs were matched against a reference library of SARS-CoV-2-specific TCRs generated with the MIRA antigen-specificity platform. Breadth meant the fraction of unique TCRs that were SARS-CoV-2-associated, whereas depth meant the fraction of total T cells that were SARS-CoV-2-associated. Using the MIRA data, each spike-specific TCR was assigned both to the spike region to which the TCR was reactive and to a CD4 or CD8 class. Log10-transformed breadth and depth values were compared by one-way ANOVA with Sidak's multiple comparisons tests. TCRdb re-hosts the immuneACCESS table, in-frame sequences only. Its copies lack some clones; in the studies checked, an unresolved V gene accounts for under half of them, and the cause for the rest is not known. V, J and clone size were drawn from that table, and D and trimming were deduced from the DNA. This sample lists around 94,000 clones; about 85% were detected once. The ten largest clones take up around 5% of the sample.

Germline trimming amounts to 2 bases on V and 4 bases on J, with 10 as the count of junction bases outside the gene matches. Via the germline V gene, CDR1 is MNHEY and CDR2 SVGAGI. Inclusive of the bounding cysteine and phenylalanine, the CDR3 is 16 residues long. Just the 48-base CDR3 DNA is kept, in frame starting at base 1. As to this clone: Its antigen specificity is not known. The record has no base qualities; no much larger clone is one base away.

Read against the paper, the sample's time point label means: baseline before first vaccination. Samples from vaccinated people were obtained from the UK trials COV001 and COV002, which included a single-blind randomized controlled phase 2/3 trial of AZD1222 (ChAdOx1 nCoV-19) in healthy adults. For TCRbeta chain sequencing, PBMC samples from trial participants were taken at day 0 and at day 28 after the second dose. The sequencing here drew on peripheral blood, taken on day 0 of AZD1222 vaccination. In this chain, TRBV6-5 is recombined with TRBJ2-5; TRBD1 agrees with 7 junctional bases. The clonotype was recovered from an adult in good health. The DNA sequence is as follows: TGTGCCAGCAGTTACACCACGAGGGGGCGGCGAGAGACCCAGTACTTC. The translation is CASSYTTRGRRETQYF.